This record covers a single T cell receptor beta chain. CDR3 size: 13 residues. The junction had 5 bases not matched to a gene; V was cut back by 6 bases and J by 6 bases. Germline V CDR1 and CDR2: LGHDT, YNNKEL (reference sequence). This entry is derived from a study of control samples from healthy donors and cancer patients. This table comes from immunoSEQ multiplex PCR, and its TCRdb copy is limited to in-frame clones, with some not included. The sample has around 230,000 clones; roughly 94% are singletons. The sample was blood. The sequence came from a man aged 50-59 years in good health. The chain uses TRBV3-1 (or the pseudogene TRBV3-2) and TRBJ1-5, with 7 bases that match TRBD1. As DNA, the CDR3 is TGTGCCAGCAGTCGCGACAGGGCTCAGCCCCAGCATTTT. Its translation is CASSRDRAQPQHF.